The next 7 T cell receptor beta chains were all read from a single sample in a study of regulatory T cells in long-lasting Graves disease. Library construction for TCR beta used iRepertoire HTBI primers and Arm-PCR of CDR3 regions. In TCRdb, the multiplex PCR reads were re-called with MiXCR into one record per CDR3 protein. The table records 310,000 or so distinct CDR3 sequences, 22% of them present only once. Time point meaning: persistent/refractory GD, antithyroid drugs over 5 years with positive TRAb. Making the TCR library involved RNA that had been extracted from PBMCs. The starting material was peripheral blood mononuclear cells (PBMCs), obtained when the disease was refractory, from a patient treated with antithyroid drugs. The receptors come from a female donor with Graves disease.

CDR3 in DNA: TGTGCCAGCACGGGTAGTGGCTACGAGCAGTACTTC. Translating it yields CASTGSGYEQYF. The chain links TRBV6-1 to TRBJ2-7; D is unresolved. The CDR3 covers 12 residues. Trimming pared 7 bases from V and 3 bases from J, leaving 10 bases between. CDR1 and CDR2 from the germline V gene are MNHNS and SASEGT.

The rearrangement joins TRBV28 to TRBJ2-5; 7 nucleotides match TRBD2. This CDR3 has 15 residues. Trimming cost V 7 bases and J 4 bases; bases outside gene matches: 12. Per the germline V gene, CDR1 is MDHEN and CDR2 is SYDVKM. The CDR3 DNA reads as TGTGCCAGCACCCTGGCGGGAGTGGGTGTAGAGACCCAGTACTTC. It is translated as CASTLAGVGVETQYF.

This clonotype was observed a few times. The CDR3 nucleotides read TGCGCCAGCAGCCAAGAAAATCAAGAGACCCAGTACTTC. This gives the protein CASSQENQETQYF. The chain joins TRBV4-1 to TRBJ2-5; D gene unclear. The CDR3 loop spans 13 amino acids. Germline loops: CDR1 MGHRA, CDR2 YSYEKL. Trimming pared 0 bases from V and 2 bases from J, leaving 4 bases between.

The V and J genes are TRBV6-2 or TRBV6-3 and TRBJ1-1, with a weak D call TRBD1 (5 bases). The CDR3 length is 14 residues. Trimming took 0 bases from V and 4 from J, leaving 9 bases between them. Per the germline V gene, CDR1 is MNHEY and CDR2 is SVGEGT. Here the CDR3 DNA reads TGTGCCAGCAGTTACTCCGGCGGGGGCACTGAAGCTTTCTTT. It encodes CASSYSGGGTEAFF.

This sequence joins TRBV6-1 and TRBJ2-2; D remains ambiguous. The CDR3 consists of 13 residues. The germline V and J ends were trimmed by 5 bases and 10 bases, with 14 bases remaining between them. Germline loops: CDR1 MNHNS, CDR2 SASEGT. CDR3 DNA sequence: TGTGCCAGCAGTATGTCCTATGAGGTGGAGCTGTTTTTT. This gives the protein CASSMSYEVELFF.

This clonotype was observed many times. The V and J genes are TRBV6-9 and TRBJ1-5; possibly TRBD1 for D (5 bases). Germline V gene data show CDR1 as MNHGY and CDR2 as SVAAGI. The CDR3 sequence is 14 residues long. V lost 3 bases to trimming and J lost 3 bases, with 9 bases between them. The CDR3 loop reads CASSYGGANQPQHF. The CDR3 DNA sequence: TGTGCCAGCAGTTACGGGGGAGCCAATCAGCCCCAGCATTTT.

In its sample, this clonotype was seen many times. The junction departs from the called germline gene at one end, perhaps through a read error. This sequence joins TRBV6-1 and TRBJ1-4; D may be TRBD1 (6 bases). The CDR3 loop spans 14 amino acids. Per germline, CDR1 MNHNS and CDR2 SASEGT. CDR3 region: CASTEPGADEKLFF. CDR3 in DNA: TGTGCCAGCACTGAACCAGGGGCCGATGAAAAACTGTTTTTT.